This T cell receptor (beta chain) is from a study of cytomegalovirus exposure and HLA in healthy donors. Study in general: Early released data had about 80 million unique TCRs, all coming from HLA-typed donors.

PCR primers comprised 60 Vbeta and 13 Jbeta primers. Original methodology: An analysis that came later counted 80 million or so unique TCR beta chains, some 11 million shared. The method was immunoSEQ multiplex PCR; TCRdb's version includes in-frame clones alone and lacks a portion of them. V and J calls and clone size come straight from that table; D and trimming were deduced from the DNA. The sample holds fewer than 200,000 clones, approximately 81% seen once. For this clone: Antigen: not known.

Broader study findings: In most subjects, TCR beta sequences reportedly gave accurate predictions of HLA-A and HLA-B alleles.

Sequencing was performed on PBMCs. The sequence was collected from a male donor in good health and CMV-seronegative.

The CDR3 DNA reads TGTGCCAGCAGCGTAGGTCTTAGGAGCGGGATACAGGATGAGCAGTTCTTC. This codes for CASSVGLRSGIQDEQFF. V gene TRBV9 combines with J gene TRBJ2-1; 7 bases map to TRBD2. Unmatched junction bases numbered 14, after V lost 0 bases and J lost 8 bases. This CDR3 contains 17 residues. The V gene's germline CDR1 is SGDLS and CDR2 YYNGEE.